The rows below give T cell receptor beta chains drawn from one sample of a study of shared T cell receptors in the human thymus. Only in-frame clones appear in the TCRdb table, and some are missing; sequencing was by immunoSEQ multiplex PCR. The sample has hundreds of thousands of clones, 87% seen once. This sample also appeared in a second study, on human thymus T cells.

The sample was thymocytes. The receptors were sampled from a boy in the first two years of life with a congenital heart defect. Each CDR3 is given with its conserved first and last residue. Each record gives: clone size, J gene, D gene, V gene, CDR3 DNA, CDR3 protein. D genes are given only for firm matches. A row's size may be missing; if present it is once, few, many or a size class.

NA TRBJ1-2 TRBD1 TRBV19 TGTGCCAGCGACCACGGGACAGGGGTTACTAACTATGGCTACACCTTC CASDHGTGVTNYGYTF
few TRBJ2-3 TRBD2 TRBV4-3 TGCGCCAGCAGCCACTCGACTAGCACTATAACAGATACGCAGTATTTT CASSHSTSTITDTQYF
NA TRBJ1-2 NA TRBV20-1 TGCAGTGCCCCCCGGTTGTACACCTTC CSAPRLYTF
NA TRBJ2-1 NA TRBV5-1 TGCGCCAGCAGCTTGGTTTTCAGCGGCACCTACAATGAGCAGTTCTTC CASSLVFSGTYNEQFF
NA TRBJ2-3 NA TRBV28 TGTGCCAGCAGTTTGACACTAGTCTGGGATACGCAGTATTTT CASSLTLVWDTQYF
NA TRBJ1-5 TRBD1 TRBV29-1 TGCAGCGTTGAGTTAGGGGGCGGCCAGCCCCAGCATTTT CSVELGGGQPQHF
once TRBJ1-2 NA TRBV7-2 TGTGCCAGCAGCTTACCCAGGGCGGGATATGGCTACACCTTC CASSLPRAGYGYTF
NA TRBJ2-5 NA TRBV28 TGTGCCAGTCAACCCTTGGAGGGAGAGGAAGAGACCCAGTACTTC CASQPLEGEEETQYF
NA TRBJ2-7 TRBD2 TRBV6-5 TGTGCCAGCAGAGCGAAGAGCGGGACTTACCTCGAGCAGTACTTC CASRAKSGTYLEQYF
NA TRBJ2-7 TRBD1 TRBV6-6 TGTGCCAGCAGTCGAGTGGGACAGGGGGCCTACGAGCAGTACTTC CASSRVGQGAYEQYF
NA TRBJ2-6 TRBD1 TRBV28 TGTGCCAGCAGTTTACGGGCAGGGGGCAAGGGGGCCAACGTCCTGACTTTC CASSLRAGGKGANVLTF
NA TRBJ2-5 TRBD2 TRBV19 TGTGCCAGTAGTATAAGACTAGCGGGGAAAGAGACCCAGTACTTC CASSIRLAGKETQYF
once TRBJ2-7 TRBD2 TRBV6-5 TGTGCCAGCAGTTACTCCCCGGGGGGAGCCTCCTACGAGCAGTACTTC CASSYSPGGASYEQYF
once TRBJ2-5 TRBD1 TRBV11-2 TGTGCCAGCAGCTTAGTCCGGGACAGGCAACAAGAGACCCAGTACTTC CASSLVRDRQQETQYF
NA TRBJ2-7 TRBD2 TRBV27 TGTGCCAGCAGCCGCGGGAGTAGGGCCTACGAGCAGTACTTC CASSRGSRAYEQYF
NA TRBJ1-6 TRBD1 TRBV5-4 TGTGCCAGCAGCTTCGACAGGGGAAGATCACCCCTCCACTTT CASSFDRGRSPLHF
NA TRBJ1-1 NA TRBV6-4 TGTGCCCCCACCGGAGCTTTCTTT CAPTGAFF
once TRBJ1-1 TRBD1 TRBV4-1 TGCGCCAGCAGCCACGGGAGGGGGCGCGAGGCTTTCTTT CASSHGRGREAFF
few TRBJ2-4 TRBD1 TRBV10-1 TGCGCCAGCAGCCCGGGACAGGGGAACCAAAACATTCAGTACTTC CASSPGQGNQNIQYF
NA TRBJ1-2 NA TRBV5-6 TGTGCCAGCAGCTACGGGACACAGACCCCCTATGGCTACACCTTC CASSYGTQTPYGYTF
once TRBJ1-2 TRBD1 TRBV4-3 TGCGCCAGCAGCCCAGGGACAGGGAAACGTGGCTACACCTTC CASSPGTGKRGYTF
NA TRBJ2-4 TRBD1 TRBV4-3 TGCGCCAGCAGCCAAGGGGCAGGGGGATCCAAAAACATTCAGTACTTC CASSQGAGGSKNIQYF
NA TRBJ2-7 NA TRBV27 TGTGCCAGCAGTTCCCGGTGGGCCCCCGGCCCAGTTTACGAGCAGTACTTC CASSSRWAPGPVYEQYF
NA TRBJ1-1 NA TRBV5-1 TGCGCCAGCAGCTTGGCCGCAGGGGATATGAACACTGAAGCTTTCTTT CASSLAAGDMNTEAFF
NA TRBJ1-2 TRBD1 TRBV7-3 TGTGCCAGCAGCATGGGACAGCTCGGGGATGGCTACACCTTC CASSMGQLGDGYTF
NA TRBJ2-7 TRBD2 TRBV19 TGTGCCAGTAGTATGGCGGGCGGGAGCTACGAGCAGTACTTC CASSMAGGSYEQYF
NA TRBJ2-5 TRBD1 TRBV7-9 TGTGCCAGCAGCTTAGAGGACAGGGGGAAGACCCAGTACTTC CASSLEDRGKTQYF
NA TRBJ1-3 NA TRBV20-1 TGCAGTGCTCCACAGGGAAACACCATATATTTT CSAPQGNTIYF
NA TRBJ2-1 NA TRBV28 TGTGCCAGCAGGGGGTCGGGCAGGCTTGGGAGCAATGAGCAGTTCTTC CASRGSGRLGSNEQFF
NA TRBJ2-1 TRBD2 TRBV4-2 TGTGCCAGCAGCCAAGATTCCGGGACTACCAATGAGCAGTTCTTC CASSQDSGTTNEQFF
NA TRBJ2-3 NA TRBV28 TGTGCCAGCAGCCCTAAACAGGGGGGGTGGTATTTT CASSPKQGGWYF
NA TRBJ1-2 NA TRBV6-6 TGTGCCAGCAGTTACTCCGGGAGGGGGTATGGCTACACCTTC CASSYSGRGYGYTF
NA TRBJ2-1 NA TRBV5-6 TGTGCCAGCAGCTTTGCTCAACTACAGGGTATGAATGAGCAGTTCTTC CASSFAQLQGMNEQFF
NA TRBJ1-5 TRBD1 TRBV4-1 TGCGCCAGCAGCCACCCAGGGGGATTCGGGGGCAATCAGCCCCAGCATTTT CASSHPGGFGGNQPQHF
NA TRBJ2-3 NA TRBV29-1 TGCAGCGCCAGAGGGCGTAGCACAGATACGCAGTATTTT CSARGRSTDTQYF
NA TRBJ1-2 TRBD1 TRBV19 TGTGCCAGTAGTACATCGTCGACAGGGGACTATGGCTACACCTTC CASSTSSTGDYGYTF
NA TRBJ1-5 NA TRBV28 TGTGCCAGCAGTTTAGGCAACAATCAGCCCCAGCATTTT CASSLGNNQPQHF
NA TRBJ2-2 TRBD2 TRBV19 TGTGCCAGTAGTATCGAGCTAGCGGGGGGATACACCGGGGAGCTGTTTTTT CASSIELAGGYTGELFF
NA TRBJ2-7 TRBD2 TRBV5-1 TGCGCCAGCAGCTTGGGGATCGCGGGGGTTCGCTACGAGCAGTACTTC CASSLGIAGVRYEQYF
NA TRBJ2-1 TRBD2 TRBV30 TGTGCCTGGGGTCCGGGACTAGCGGCCCCGAGCTCCTACAATGAGCAGTTCTTC CAWGPGLAAPSSYNEQFF
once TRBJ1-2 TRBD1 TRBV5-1 TGCGCCAGCAGCACCGACAGGGTTGGTGAATATGGCTACACCTTC CASSTDRVGEYGYTF
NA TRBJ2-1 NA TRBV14 TGTGCCAGCAGCCAAGGGCCAGGGCAGGGCCGGCCCCCGCCCTACAATGAGCAGTTCTTC CASSQGPGQGRPPPYNEQFF
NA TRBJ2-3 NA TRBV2 TGTGCCAGCAGTGAAGGGACTTGGACCCCCCGTACAGCAGATACGCAGTATTTT CASSEGTWTPRTADTQYF
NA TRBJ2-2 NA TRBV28 TGTGCCAGCAGTCCACGGACGGAATTAGCGAAAAACACCGGGGAGCTGTTTTTT CASSPRTELAKNTGELFF
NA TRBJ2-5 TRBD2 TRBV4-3 TGCGCCAGCAGCCAAAAGACTAGCGGGAGAGGCGTGCAGTACTTC CASSQKTSGRGVQYF
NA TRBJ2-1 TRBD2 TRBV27 TGTGCCACCACGCGGGCGGGGGGTCACAATGAGCAGTTCTTC CATTRAGGHNEQFF
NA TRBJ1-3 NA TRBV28 TGTGCCAGCAGTTTCACCCACAAAGGGGCGTCTGGAAACACCATATATTTT CASSFTHKGASGNTIYF
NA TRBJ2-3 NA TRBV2 TGTGCCAGCAGACTATGGGCTAGTGAAAGCGGAGATACGCAGTATTTT CASRLWASESGDTQYF
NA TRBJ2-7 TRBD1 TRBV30 TGTGCCTGGAGAGAAACAGGGGCACAACACCCGGGATACGAGCAGTACTTC CAWRETGAQHPGYEQYF
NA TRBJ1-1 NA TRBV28 TGTGCCAGCAGTCCTACCCAGGTAGTTGCTGAAGCTTTCTTT CASSPTQVVAEAFF